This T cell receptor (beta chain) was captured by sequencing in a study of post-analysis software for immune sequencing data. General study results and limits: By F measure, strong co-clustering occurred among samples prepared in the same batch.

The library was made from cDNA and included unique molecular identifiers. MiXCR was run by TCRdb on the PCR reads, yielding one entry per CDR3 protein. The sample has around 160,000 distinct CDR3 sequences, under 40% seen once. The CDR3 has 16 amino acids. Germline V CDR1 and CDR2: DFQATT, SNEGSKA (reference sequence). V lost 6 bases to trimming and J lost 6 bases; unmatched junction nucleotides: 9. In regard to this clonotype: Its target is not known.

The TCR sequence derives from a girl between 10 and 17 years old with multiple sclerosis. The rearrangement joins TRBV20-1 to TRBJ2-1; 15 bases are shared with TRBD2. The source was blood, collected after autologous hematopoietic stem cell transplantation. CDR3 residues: CSAVGLAGGGVNEQFF. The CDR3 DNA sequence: TGCAGTGCAGTGGGACTAGCGGGAGGCGGCGTCAATGAGCAGTTCTTC.